Following are 26 T cell receptor beta chains from one sample sequenced in a study of T cell clonality in common variable immunodeficiency. TCRdb keeps only in-frame clones here, not all; method: immunoSEQ multiplex PCR. The data show more than 30,000 clones, with none appearing a single time. The sequenced sample consisted of peripheral blood mononuclear cells. These TCRs come from a person aged 18 to 70 in good health.

This clone occurred many times. The CDR3 is cut off 3 residues early in the read; its end comes from the germline J gene. The chain recombines TRBV28 with TRBJ2-7; TRBD1 is a possible D gene (6 bases). CDR3 length: 15 residues. The germline V gene encodes CDR1 MDHEN and CDR2 SYDVKM. V was cut by 5 bases and J by 5 bases, with 19 bases left in between. The CDR3 bases that were read are TGTGCCAGCAGTCCCCTATGGCAGGGGATCAACGAG. Its protein is CASSPLWQGINE. The whole CDR3 protein is CASSPLWQGINEQYF.

In its sample, this clone was seen many times. Sequencing ends 3 residues short of the CDR3 end; the germline J gene provides the rest. The J gene is TRBJ2-5, the V gene TRBV5-4; 11 bases line up with TRBD1. There are 16 residues in the CDR3. In germline, CDR1 is SGHNT, CDR2 YYREEE (reference sequence). V lost 2 bases and J lost 5; bases outside the gene matches: 8. The CDR3 sequence: CASSFPDRGHRETQYF. CDR3 DNA (partial): TGTGCCAGCAGCTTCCCGGACAGGGGGCACAGGGAGACC.

In this sample, this clone turned up many times. The missing CDR3 end, 3 residues past where the read stops, is filled in from the germline J gene. The rearrangement joins TRBV15 to TRBJ1-3; D ambiguous. The CDR3 is 15 residues long. The V and J ends lost 0 bases and 4 bases respectively, with 10 bases between them. The germline gives CDR1 LNHNV, CDR2 YYDKDF (reference sequence). CDR3 amino acids: CATSRDPTVGNTIYF. CDR3 DNA (partial): TGTGCCACCAGCAGAGATCCTACGGTCGGAAACACC.

This clone has at least ten counts. This CDR3 reads CASRALQGRSGANVLTF. The DNA read from the CDR3 is TGTGCCAGCAGGGCCCTACAGGGTCGGTCTGGGGCCAACGTC. This chain uses TRBV2 with TRBJ2-6; D may be TRBD1 (6 bases). From the germline J gene comes the end of the CDR3, since the read stops 3 residues before it. V was trimmed by 6 bases and J by 1 base, leaving 16 bases between them. This CDR3 spans 17 amino acids. Germline values: CDR1 SNHLY, CDR2 FYNNEI.

This clone was detected ten times or more. Read data end 3 residues before the CDR3 end; the end is taken from the germline J gene. The chain recombines TRBV7-9 with TRBJ2-4; perhaps TRBD1 as D (6 bases). Trimming stripped 4 bases from V and 4 bases from J, with 11 bases between. Per the germline V gene, CDR1 is SEHNR and CDR2 is FQNEAQ (reference sequence). The CDR3 covers 14 residues. The CDR3 region is CASSSWGQKNIQYF. CDR3 DNA, as far as it was read: TGTGCCAGCAGCTCGTGGGGGCAGAAAAACATT.

This clone came up many times. Incomplete CDR3 DNA: TGCAGTGCTAGGGGGGTAGCGGGGGATCAAGAGACC. It is translated as CSARGVAGDQET. The CDR3, in full, reads CSARGVAGDQETQYF. The chain uses TRBV20-1 and TRBJ2-5, with 9 nucleotides matching TRBD2. The read gets to within 3 residues of the CDR3 end, and the germline J gene fills in the rest. Germline CDR1 and CDR2: DFQATT and SNEGSKA (reference sequence). The J segment lost 2 bases and the V segment lost 3 bases, leaving 7 bases of the junction unmatched. The CDR3 runs 15 residues.

This clone was counted ten times or more. The read ends 3 residues early relative to the CDR3; the germline J gene fills the gap. The chain links TRBV27 to TRBJ2-3; maybe TRBD2 (6 bases). Trimming left V 3 bases short and J 8 bases short, with 12 bases between. This CDR3 region has 13 residues. Germline CDR1 is MNHEY and CDR2 is SMNVEV (reference sequence). CDR3 sequence reads: CASSFLGTSTQYF. Incomplete CDR3 DNA: TGTGCCAGCAGTTTCCTTGGGACTTCTACG.

This clone has at least ten counts. The CDR3 is cut off 3 residues early in the read; its end comes from the germline J gene. The chain uses TRBV18 and TRBJ2-3, with 10 bases identical to TRBD2. V dropped 1 base and J dropped 0; count of bases not matched to a gene: 1. The CDR3 length is 16 residues. In germline, CDR1 is KGHSH, CDR2 LQKENI. This chain's CDR3 is CASSPQAGGSTDTQYF. The sequenced part of the CDR3 DNA is TGTGCCAGCTCACCACAAGCGGGAGGGAGCACAGATACG.

This clone was observed at least ten times. The read is 3 residues too short to cover the CDR3 end, so that end is filled in from the germline J gene. The chain couples TRBV20-1 to TRBJ2-3; the match to TRBD2 covers 7 bases. CDR1 DFQATT and CDR2 SNEGSKA come from the germline V gene (reference sequence). CDR3 size: 18 residues. Trimming took 0 bases from V and 1 from J; bases not matched to a gene: 13. The CDR3 region is CSARDPRRAGSRTDTQYF. CDR3 DNA, as far as it was read: TGCAGTGCTAGAGATCCCCGGAGAGCGGGAAGCCGCACAGATACG.

This clone was seen repeatedly, ten times or more. From the germline J gene comes the end of the CDR3, since the read stops 3 residues before it. The chain couples TRBV20-1 to TRBJ2-3; D not certain. CDR1 and CDR2 (germline): DFQATT, SNEGSKA (reference sequence). This CDR3 contains 14 residues. V was clipped by 5 bases and J by 4 bases, with 16 bases between them. CDR3 DNA (partial): TGCAGTGCTCGGTCTCTCCCTAAGCCAGATACG. Encoded protein: CSARSLPKPDT. The CDR3 reads in full as CSARSLPKPDTQYF.

This clone was recorded at least ten times. Read coverage stops 3 residues before the CDR3 terminus; the germline J gene supplies the remainder. The genes are TRBV25-1 and TRBJ2-1; D gene uncertain. The CDR3 consists of 12 residues. The V gene lost 4 bases and the J gene lost 6 bases, with 7 bases spanning the gap. Per germline, CDR1 MGHDK and CDR2 SYGVNS. Here the CDR3 reads CASSVATNEQFF. CDR3 DNA, as far as it was read: TGTGCCAGCAGTGTAGCTACCAATGAG.

This clone was seen repeatedly, ten times or more. The CDR3 goes on 3 residues after the read ends, and that part is filled in from the germline J gene. This sequence joins TRBV12-3 or TRBV12-4 and TRBJ2-7; D could derive from TRBD1 or TRBD2 (5 bases each). Trimming removed 6 bases from V and 5 bases from J, with 17 bases in between. This CDR3 spans 14 amino acids. This CDR3 reads CASSEVRGVDEQYF. The CDR3 bases that were read are TGTGCCAGCAGCGAAGTACGAGGGGTCGACGAG.

This clone came up many times. Sequencing ends 3 residues short of the CDR3 end; the germline J gene provides the rest. The rearrangement links TRBV7-9 to TRBJ1-5, with 7 bases identical to TRBD1. The CDR3 has 13 amino acids. Germline CDR1 is SEHNR and CDR2 is FQNEAQ (reference sequence). The V gene end was trimmed by 2 bases and the J gene end by 5 bases; junction bases not matched to a gene: 0. The sequenced part of the CDR3 DNA is TGTGCCAGCAGCTTACAGGGGGATCAGCCC. It translates to CASSLQGDQP. The entire CDR3 is CASSLQGDQPQHF.

This clone was seen at least ten times. The sequence runs out 3 residues before the end of the CDR3; the remainder is reconstructed from the germline J gene. V gene TRBV19 combines with J gene TRBJ1-3, with 10 bases matching TRBD1. From germline, CDR1 is LNHDA and CDR2 SQIVND (reference sequence). This CDR3 comprises 15 residues. V trimming: 3 bases; J trimming: 2 bases; junction bases outside the gene matches: 1. Incomplete CDR3 DNA: TGTGCCAGTAGTATTGGACAGGGGGCTGGAAACACC. This encodes CASSIGQGAGNT. The whole CDR3 protein is CASSIGQGAGNTIYF.

This clone was seen repeatedly, ten times or more. The read terminates 3 residues before the CDR3 end, so the remaining end is supplied by the germline J gene. The chain is built from TRBV5-1 and TRBJ2-5, with D tentatively TRBD1 (6 bases). Germline CDR1 SGHRS, CDR2 YFSETQ. Trimming pared 7 bases from V and 4 bases from J, leaving 14 bases between. The CDR3 is made up of 13 amino acids. The CDR3 DNA, read in part, is TGCGCCAGCGCAACACAAGGGGGAGAGACC. This encodes CASATQGGET. The entire CDR3 reads CASATQGGETQYF. Combining the CDR3 with reference TRBV5-1 and TRBJ2-5 gives the whole variable domain KAGVTQTPRYLIKTRGQQVTLSCSPISGHRSVSWYQQTPGQGLQFLFEYFSETQRNKGNFPGRFSGRQFSNSRSEMNVSTLELGDSALYLCASATQGGETQYFGPGTRLLVL.

To note about this clone: One junction end disagrees with the germline gene, perhaps due to a read error. The missing CDR3 end, 3 residues past where the read stops, is filled in from the germline J gene. Different DNA sequences within this sample yield the same CDR3. The V and J genes are TRBV20-1 and TRBJ1-3; D is perhaps TRBD1 (5 bases). Germline V CDR1 and CDR2: DFQATT, SNEGSKA (reference sequence). The CDR3 spans 16 residues. Partial CDR3 DNA: TGCAGTGGCGCATCACAGGTTGGCCACTCTGGAAACACG. Its protein product is CSGASQVGHSGNT. The full CDR3 protein is CSGASQVGHSGNTIYF.

The sample holds a few counts of this clone. The sequenced fragment ends 3 residues before the CDR3 boundary, so the rest is inferred from the germline J gene. The chain recombines TRBV7-9 with TRBJ1-1; D may be TRBD1 (6 bases). The germline gives CDR1 SEHNR, CDR2 FQNEAQ (reference sequence). The CDR3 runs 13 residues. Trimming stripped 5 bases from V and 6 bases from J, with 13 bases between. The covered CDR3 bases are TGTGCCAGCAGCCCAGCGGGGGCGGCTGAA. This codes for CASSPAGAAE. Given in full, the CDR3 is CASSPAGAAEAFF.

This clone was found many times. The CDR3 end lies 3 residues beyond the end of the read and is filled in from the germline J gene. This chain joins TRBV5-1 and TRBJ1-1; 10 positions agree with TRBD1. This CDR3 spans 14 amino acids. CDR1 and CDR2 from the germline V gene are SGHRS and YFSETQ. Losses at the gene ends were 0 bases for V and 5 bases for J; bases not matched to a gene: 1. The CDR3 DNA, read in part, is TGCGCCAGCAGCTTGGGGACAGGGGGGACTGAA. Translating gives CASSLGTGGTE. The whole CDR3 is CASSLGTGGTEAFF.

Concerning this clone: The sequenced fragment ends 3 residues before the CDR3 boundary, so the rest is inferred from the germline J gene. This sequence joins TRBV7-9 and TRBJ1-1, with TRBD1 identical over 7 bases. The germline V gene encodes CDR1 SEHNR and CDR2 FQNEAQ (reference sequence). The CDR3 spans 12 residues. The sequenced part of the CDR3 DNA is TGTGCCAGCAGCTTAGGGACAGGAGAT. Protein product: CASSLGTGD. The CDR3 in full is CASSLGTGDAFF.

Many counts were recorded for this clone. With the read ending 3 residues before the CDR3 end, the germline J gene is used to fill in that end. J is TRBJ2-7 and V is TRBV6-1, with a possible D match to TRBD2 (5 bases). V lost 4 bases and J 1 base, leaving 11 bases between the germline ends. This CDR3 has 14 residues. Per germline, CDR1 MNHNS and CDR2 SASEGT. CDR3 amino acids: CASSGGPPSYEQYF. The CDR3 DNA, read in part, is TGTGCCAGCAGTGGCGGGCCGCCTTCCTACGAG.

In this sample, this clone turned up many times. The read terminates 3 residues before the CDR3 end, so the remaining end is supplied by the germline J gene. This rearrangement joins TRBV20-1 to TRBJ2-1, with 8 bases identical to TRBD2. The CDR3 has 17 amino acids. J gave up 6 bases and V 2 bases, and 15 bases lay outside the gene matches. Looked up from germline, CDR1 is DFQATT and CDR2 is SNEGSKA (reference sequence). Incomplete CDR3 DNA: TGCAGTGCTAGATCCGGCTCGGGGAGCGGGAGTGGCAATGAG. Amino acids: CSARSGSGSGSGNE. The full CDR3 protein reads CSARSGSGSGSGNEQFF.

In its sample, this clone was seen many times. The missing CDR3 end, 3 residues past where the read stops, is filled in from the germline J gene. The chain couples TRBV12-3 or TRBV12-4 to TRBJ2-3; D not resolved. The length of the CDR3 is 17 residues. V was trimmed by 5 bases and J by 1 base, leaving 19 bases between them. The part of the CDR3 DNA that was read is TGTGCCAGCAGTACTTCCCGAGGAGCGCGACGCACAGATACG. Translated: CASSTSRGARRTDT. The whole CDR3 region reads CASSTSRGARRTDTQYF.

Details on this clone: The read comes to an end 3 residues before the CDR3 does, leaving the germline J gene to fill in the end. The chain recombines TRBV2 with TRBJ1-2; 9 nucleotides align to TRBD1. This CDR3 is built from 13 residues. CDR1 SNHLY and CDR2 FYNNEI come from the germline V gene. The CDR3 is CASGRGTGKGYTF. CDR3 DNA, as far as it was read: TGTGCCAGCGGCAGAGGGACAGGGAAAGGC.

This clone was detected ten times or more. The CDR3 goes on 3 residues after the read ends, and that part is filled in from the germline J gene. The chain links TRBV18 to TRBJ1-6, with D maybe TRBD1 (5 bases). Germline CDR1 and CDR2: KGHSH and LQKENI. The CDR3 length is 13 residues. The V end was cut by 3 bases, the J end by 10 bases, with 10 bases between. CDR3 sequence: CASSPSWGSPLHF. CDR3 DNA (partial): TGTGCCAGCTCACCCTCGTGGGGCTCACCC.

This clone was counted many times. The read finishes 3 residues shy of the CDR3 end, and the germline J gene is used to complete it. The chain combines TRBV5-6 with TRBJ2-7; 8 bases are shared with TRBD2. V gave up 1 base and J gave up 6 bases; unmatched junction bases: 6. The CDR3 covers 14 residues. From germline, CDR1 is SGHDT and CDR2 YYEEEE. The covered CDR3 bases are TGTGCCAGCAGCTTGCGTGTTAGCGGGGTCGAG. It encodes CASSLRVSGVE. The whole CDR3 protein reads CASSLRVSGVEQYF.

In this sample, this clone turned up many times. The read gets to within 3 residues of the CDR3 end, and the germline J gene fills in the rest. The V call is TRBV10-1, the J call TRBJ1-3; D is possibly TRBD1 (6 bases). The V end lost 4 bases, the J end lost 5 bases, and 12 bases lay between the germline ends. Germline V gene data show CDR1 as WNHNN and CDR2 as SYGVQD (reference sequence). This CDR3 is 14 amino acids long. The DNA read from the CDR3 is TGCGCCAGCAGTGGGGTGGGGGCGCGAAACACC. The encoded protein is CASSGVGARNT. In full, the CDR3 is CASSGVGARNTIYF.